Below are 25 T cell receptor beta chains sequenced from a single sample in a study of T cell repertoires in cytomegalovirus infection. TCRdb called the reads again in MiXCR, with one record for every CDR3 protein. Here the sample spans 85,000 to 130,000 distinct CDR3 sequences, about 25% being singletons. The source material was CD8+ T cells from PBMCs. These receptors all stem from a human donor in good health (CMV status not recorded). Some clones in this sample may be carry-over from other donors' samples.

This clonotype was counted a few times. The rearrangement links TRBV6-2 or TRBV6-3 to TRBJ2-7; 9 nucleotides line up with TRBD2. The germline V gene encodes CDR1 MNHEY and CDR2 SVGEGT. This CDR3 region has 16 residues. V lost 0 bases, J lost 2 bases, and 5 bases stayed unmatched. This CDR3 reads CASSYSLAGSPYEQYF. The CDR3 bases are TGTGCCAGCAGTTACTCCCTAGCGGGATCTCCCTACGAGCAGTACTTC.

This clonotype was detected only a few times. The chain employs TRBV7-9 and TRBJ2-5; D not certain. CDR3 length: 13 amino acids. The germline V gene encodes CDR1 SEHNR and CDR2 FQNEAQ (reference sequence). Trimming left V 3 bases short and J 3 bases short, with 8 bases between. In nucleotides, the CDR3 is TGTGCCAGCAGCTTCAATTTAGAAGAGACCCAGTACTTC. It is translated as CASSFNLEETQYF.

The chain couples TRBV12-3 or TRBV12-4 to TRBJ1-2; D call uncertain. CDR3 length equals 12 residues. The V end lost 4 bases, the J end lost 7 bases, and 10 bases lay between the germline ends. The CDR3 is CASSSDFPGYTF. CDR3 nucleotides: TGTGCCAGCAGTTCGGACTTCCCTGGCTACACCTTC.

This clonotype has just a few counts. The J gene is TRBJ2-2, the V gene TRBV6-5; D ambiguous. This CDR3 comprises 12 residues. The V end lost 6 bases, the J end lost 6 bases, and 8 bases lay between the germline ends. Germline CDR1 is MNHEY and CDR2 is SVGAGI. For the CDR3, the DNA is TGTGCCAGCAGCCCCTCAGCCGGGGAGCTGTTTTTT. Protein sequence: CASSPSAGELFF.

This clonotype was seen a few times. This clone may be a read error of a much larger clone one base away. The genes are TRBV14 and TRBJ2-7; D is undetermined. V was cut by 0 bases and J by 4 bases, with 1 base left in between. This CDR3 spans 11 amino acids. The germline CDR1 and CDR2 sequences are SGHDN and FVKESK. CDR3 sequence reads: CASSQDYEQYF. DNA of the CDR3: TGTGCCAGCAGCCAAGATTACGAGCAGTACTTC.

The chain couples TRBV6-5 to TRBJ2-2, with 7 bases aligning to TRBD2. Germline V gives CDR1 MNHEY, CDR2 SVGAGI. There are 16 residues in the CDR3. The V gene end was trimmed by 0 bases and the J gene end by 5 bases; junction bases not matched to a gene: 6. DNA for the CDR3: TGTGCCAGCAGTTACTCGTCGGGAGGAAATACCGGGGAGCTGTTTTTT. It is translated as CASSYSSGGNTGELFF.

This clonotype was observed many times. This chain joins TRBV7-9 and TRBJ1-4, with 9 bases matching TRBD1. The trim removed 4 bases at V and 8 bases at J, leaving 5 bases unmatched. The CDR3 covers 14 residues. Looked up from germline, CDR1 is SEHNR and CDR2 is FQNEAQ (reference sequence). For the CDR3, the DNA is TGTGCCAGCAGCTCGACAGGGGGAGACGAAAAACTGTTTTTT. Translated, it gives CASSSTGGDEKLFF.

This clonotype was seen ten or more times. The gene calls are TRBV28 and TRBJ1-5; a possible D gene is TRBD1 (5 bases). Per germline, CDR1 MDHEN and CDR2 SYDVKM. The germline V and J ends were trimmed by 5 bases and 2 bases, with 10 bases remaining between them. CDR3 length equals 14 residues. CDR3 region: CASSPLGGNQPQHF. CDR3 nucleotides: TGTGCCAGCAGTCCCTTAGGGGGCAATCAGCCCCAGCATTTT. Based on the CDR3 plus reference TRBV28 and TRBJ1-5, the full variable domain is DVKVTQSSRYLVKRTGEKVFLECVQDMDHENMFWYRQDPGLGLRLIYFSYDVKMKEKGDIPEGYSVSREKKERFSLILESASTNQTSMYLCASSPLGGNQPQHFGDGTRLSIL.

The chain is built from TRBV12-3 or TRBV12-4 and TRBJ1-5; D might be TRBD1 (6 bases). This CDR3 comprises 14 residues. Trimming cost V 5 bases and J 6 bases, with 14 bases left between them. CDR3 DNA: TGTGCCAGCAGTAATTCACAGGGAGGTCAGCCCCAGCATTTT. This encodes CASSNSQGGQPQHF.

The CDR3 reads CASSVGGGAYNEQFF. CDR3 nucleotides: TGTGCCAGCAGCGTGGGAGGGGGTGCCTACAATGAGCAGTTCTTC. This rearrangement joins TRBV9 to TRBJ2-1, with a weak D call TRBD2 (7 bases). Germline CDR1 and CDR2: SGDLS and YYNGEE. Trimming removed 2 bases from V and 2 bases from J, with 11 bases in between. This CDR3 spans 15 amino acids.

The V and J genes are TRBV28 and TRBJ1-4; D remains unclear. The CDR3 is made up of 16 amino acids. Trimming shortened V by 7 bases and J by 7 bases, and 22 bases separated the two germline ends. Germline CDR1 MDHEN, CDR2 SYDVKM. Here the CDR3 reads CASNPPDRKDTEKLFF. CDR3 in DNA: TGTGCCAGCAACCCCCCTGACCGAAAGGATACTGAAAAACTGTTTTTT. The full variable domain, completed using reference TRBV28 and TRBJ1-4, is DVKVTQSSRYLVKRTGEKVFLECVQDMDHENMFWYRQDPGLGLRLIYFSYDVKMKEKGDIPEGYSVSREKKERFSLILESASTNQTSMYLCASNPPDRKDTEKLFFGSGTQLSVL.

The table lists this clonotype with many counts. This rearrangement joins TRBV2 to TRBJ2-4, with 9 bases lining up with TRBD1. V was pared by 2 bases and J by 6 bases, with 5 bases of the junction left unmatched. The CDR3 spans 15 residues. Germline-derived CDR1 and CDR2 are SNHLY and FYNNEI. The CDR3 spells CASSEMGQGLNIQYF. The CDR3, as DNA: TGTGCCAGCAGTGAAATGGGACAGGGACTAAACATTCAGTACTTC.

The rearrangement uses TRBV19 and TRBJ2-1, with D maybe TRBD1 (5 bases). The CDR3 has 13 residues. Trimming took 6 bases from V and 6 from J, leaving 12 bases between them. Per germline, CDR1 LNHDA and CDR2 SQIVND (reference sequence). The CDR3 coding sequence is TGTGCCAGTAGACCCAGGGTATCCAATGAGCAGTTCTTC. Its translation: CASRPRVSNEQFF.

This clonotype was detected ten times or more. The chain couples TRBV5-1 to TRBJ2-7, with no clear D. V gave up 1 base and J gave up 5 bases, with 7 bases separating them. CDR1 is SGHRS and CDR2 is YFSETQ in the germline V gene. CDR3 length equals 12 residues. The CDR3 region is CASSLRGDEQYF. The CDR3 coding sequence is TGCGCCAGCAGCTTGCGTGGGGACGAGCAGTACTTC.

In regard to this clonotype: One end of the junction fails to match germline, which may point to a read error. The chain employs TRBV11-2 and TRBJ1-6; no reliable D call. In germline, CDR1 is SGHAT, CDR2 FQNNGV. CDR3 size: 16 residues. CDR3 residues: CASSLEGITPNSPLHF. The CDR3 region has the DNA TGTGCCAGCAGCCTAGAGGGAATTACTCCAAATTCACCCCTCCACTTT. Looking up the rest from reference TRBV11-2 and TRBJ1-6 gives the full variable domain: EAGVAQSPRYKIIEKRQSVAFWCNPISGHATLYWYQQILGQGPKLLIQFQNNGVVDDSQLPKDRFSAERLKGVDSTLKIQPAKLEDSAVYLCASSLEGITPNSPLHFGNGTRLTVT.

This clonotype was detected many times. V and J are TRBV10-3 and TRBJ1-2; no firm D call. The CDR3 loop spans 15 amino acids. Trimming removed 4 bases from V and 4 bases from J, with 16 bases in between. CDR1 and CDR2 (germline): ENHRY, SYGVKD. The CDR3 loop reads CAISVRAPGGYGYTF. CDR3 DNA: TGTGCCATCAGTGTACGAGCCCCCGGCGGCTATGGCTACACCTTC.

The V gene is TRBV6-1, the J gene TRBJ2-1, with TRBD2 as a possible D gene (5 bases). The germline V and J ends were trimmed by 5 bases and 9 bases, with 11 bases remaining between them. Germline assignment: CDR1 MNHNS and CDR2 SASEGT. This CDR3 comprises 12 residues. The CDR3 loop is CASSSWESEQFF. DNA for the CDR3: TGTGCCAGCAGTTCTTGGGAGAGTGAGCAGTTCTTC.

The chain joins TRBV9 to TRBJ1-1; 8 bases are shared with TRBD1. V shed 4 bases, J shed 4 bases, and the junction held 9 bases outside the gene matches. The CDR3 runs to 15 residues. Germline V gene lookup returns CDR1 SGDLS and CDR2 YYNGEE. The CDR3: CASSRPTGAGTEAFF. CDR3 nucleotide sequence: TGTGCCAGCAGCCGCCCGACAGGGGCAGGCACTGAAGCTTTCTTT. The whole variable domain, remainder taken from reference TRBV9 and TRBJ1-1, is DSGVTQTPKHLITATGQRVTLRCSPRSGDLSVYWYQQSLDQGLQFLIQYYNGEERAKGNILERFSAQQFPDLHSELNLSSLELGDSALYFCASSRPTGAGTEAFFGQGTRLTVV.

The chain links TRBV7-9 to TRBJ1-1; perhaps TRBD1 as D (6 bases). Per germline, CDR1 SEHNR and CDR2 FQNEAQ (reference sequence). V gave up 5 bases and J gave up 1 base, with 14 bases separating them. The CDR3 length is 15 residues. CDR3 coding DNA: TGTGCCAGCAGCCCCCCGGGACATTCGAACACTGAAGCTTTCTTT. It is translated as CASSPPGHSNTEAFF.

This clonotype was seen repeatedly, ten times or more. The genes are TRBV12-3 or TRBV12-4 and TRBJ2-1; TRBD2 agrees at 9 bases. J was trimmed by 5 bases and V by 3 bases; bases with no gene match: 8. The CDR3 consists of 16 residues. DNA for the CDR3: TGTGCCAGCAGTTTTCGGTCTAGCGGGACTAACAATGAGCAGTTCTTC. Translation: CASSFRSSGTNNEQFF.

The genes are TRBV7-2 and TRBJ2-2; the D gene is possibly TRBD2 (5 bases). The V and J ends lost 2 bases and 7 bases respectively, with 14 bases between them. There are 15 residues in the CDR3. Per the germline V gene, CDR1 is SGHTA and CDR2 is FQGNSA. CDR3 loop: CASSLNGLAGGELFF. The CDR3 nucleotides read TGTGCCAGCAGCTTAAATGGTCTAGCTGGCGGGGAGCTGTTTTTT.

The chain employs TRBV19 and TRBJ2-7; 8 bases match TRBD1. Trimming removed 3 bases from V and 5 bases from J; junction bases left unmatched: 12. This CDR3 contains 16 residues. CDR1 and CDR2 from the germline V gene are LNHDA and SQIVND (reference sequence). CDR3 region: CASSIPGDRGMHEQYF. The CDR3 nucleotides are TGTGCCAGTAGTATTCCAGGAGACAGGGGAATGCACGAGCAGTACTTC.

The gene calls are TRBV6-5 and TRBJ2-2; the D is unclear. Germline loops: CDR1 MNHEY, CDR2 SVGAGI. The CDR3 sequence is 12 residues long. The V end lost 2 bases, the J end lost 7 bases, and 5 bases lay between the germline ends. The CDR3, as DNA: TGTGCCAGCAGTTACAATGGCGGGGAGCTGTTTTTT. It yields the protein CASSYNGGELFF.

The sample holds a few counts of this clonotype. The chain has TRBV12-3 or TRBV12-4 and TRBJ2-7, with D maybe TRBD1 (5 bases). This CDR3 region has 14 residues. V lost 7 bases and J 4 bases, leaving 17 bases between the germline ends. The CDR3 is CASNPQGLKYEQYF. The CDR3 DNA reads TGTGCCAGCAATCCCCAGGGCTTAAAGTACGAGCAGTACTTC.

This clonotype occurred many times. The chain uses TRBV4-3 and TRBJ2-2; D is uncertain. Germline loops: CDR1 LGHNA, CDR2 YSLEER. The CDR3 runs to 18 residues. V dropped 0 bases and J dropped 5 bases, with 19 bases sitting between them. CDR3 loop: CASSQDRAGRATTGELFF. In nucleotides, the CDR3 is TGCGCCAGCAGCCAAGATAGGGCAGGCCGGGCGACTACCGGGGAGCTGTTTTTT.